The rows below give T cell receptor delta chains drawn from one sample of a study of γδ T cells in repeated Plasmodium falciparum infection. TCRdb used CATT to re-call clones from the multiplex PCR reads. The profile shows around 46,000 delta-chain clones, approximately 1.8% of them singletons. Input material: gamma-delta T cells from blood. The receptor source for this set is a pool of human donors (malaria-infected and uninfected, not separated). Both conserved end residues are part of each CDR3. A D gene is named only where the DNA matches it firmly. Clone size is stated in some rows and not others, as once, few, many or a class when expanded.

D	V	J	size	DNA	CDR3
TRDD3	TRDV1	TRDJ1	many	TGTGCTCTTGGGGAACCGACCAACTACGTATGGGGGGATAAGACCGATAAACTCATCTTT	CALGEPTNYVWGDKTDKLIF
NA	TRDV1	TRDJ1	many	TGTGCTCTTGGGTCACCTTCCTACTTTACCAGTACTGGGGGTCTCAGGCTAGGCTGTACCGATAAACTCATCTTT	CALGSPSYFTSTGGLRLGCTDKLIF
NA	TRDV1	TRDJ1	many	TGTGCTCTTGGGGAACTTACCTTCCTCCGAGGTGGGGGCCCGTACACCGATAAACTCATCTTT	CALGELTFLRGGGPYTDKLIF
NA	TRDV3	TRDJ1	many	TGTGCCTTTTTTGAGTTTTGGGTCGGCGCTCTGGGACTATCAGATAAACTCATCTTT	CAFFEFWVGALGLSDKLIF
NA	TRDV1	TRDJ2	many	TGTGCTCTTGGGGACATTCCTAGTAGACGGGTCTGGGGGTTCGCCTTGGTAGGTTTGACAGCACAACTCTTCTTT	CALGDIPSRRVWGFALVGLTAQLFF
TRDD3	TRDV2	TRDJ1	many	TGTGCCTGTGACACCGCCTGGGGGATACCGTACACCGATAAACTCATCTTT	CACDTAWGIPYTDKLIF
NA	TRDV1	TRDJ1	many	TGTGCTTTCCTATTGTCTACTCAGGGGATCTTTAAACTCATCTTT	CAFLLSTQGIFKLIF
NA	TRDV3	TRDJ1	medium-sized	TGTGCCTTCCCGGGACTTCCTACTAATGGGGGATCAGCCGATAAACTCATCTTT	CAFPGLPTNGGSADKLIF
TRDD2	TRDV1	TRDJ1	many	TGTGCTCTTGGGGAACGGGAGGCCTTCCTACGTGCAGAACTACTGGGGGATAAACTCATCTTT	CALGEREAFLRAELLGDKLIF
NA	TRDV1	TRDJ1	many	TGTGCTCTTGGGGAACTAGATTCCCCAACCCCTTTCCTAAGTACGAAGTGGGGGCCATCCCTTCTTTACCGGTACACCGATAAACTCATCTTT	CALGELDSPTPFLSTKWGPSLLYRYTDKLIF
TRDD3	TRDV1	TRDJ1	many	TGTGCTCTTGGGGAATTCAGCTGGGGGATACTCACCGATAAACTCATCTTT	CALGEFSWGILTDKLIF
TRDD3	TRDV2	TRDJ1	medium-sized	TGTGCCTGTGACACTTGGGGGATCAAGTACACCGATAAACTCATCTTT	CACDTWGIKYTDKLIF
TRDD3	TRDV1	TRDJ1	many	TGTGCTCTTGGGGAACTCACTTTTTACCGTACCCAACTACTCCAGAGACTGGGGGGCATTTTGTACACCGATAAACTCATCTTT	CALGELTFYRTQLLQRLGGILYTDKLIF
TRDD3	TRDV1	TRDJ1	medium-sized	TGTGCTCTTGGGGAACCCCCGTTTATCGACCTTTGGCCTCACTGGGGGACGTACACCGATAAACTCATCTTT	CALGEPPFIDLWPHWGTYTDKLIF
TRDD3	TRDV1	TRDJ1	many	TGTGCTCTTGACAGTTGGGGATACGTCACCGATAAACTCATCTTT	CALDSWGYVTDKLIF
TRDD3	TRDV1	TRDJ1	many	TGTGCTCTTGGGGAACCTCTGGGCTCCGGGGGATACGCGTATCGGATGGTTTTCATCTTT	CALGEPLGSGGYAYRMVFIF
TRDD3	TRDV1	TRDJ1	many	TGTGCTCTTGGGGAACGGAAAGCCCGCGGTACCCTCTTGGGGGATACGCGTGATAAACTCATCTTT	CALGERKARGTLLGDTRDKLIF
TRDD3	TRDV1	TRDJ1	many	TGTGCTCTTGGGGAACTGGCTTCCTTACATTACTGGGGGACTTACACCGATAAACTCATCTTT	CALGELASLHYWGTYTDKLIF
TRDD3	TRDV1	TRDJ1	many	TGTGCTCTTGGGGAACCTTTGCTTCCTTTCTCTGGGGGATGGGGGCCGTACACCGATAAACTCATCTTT	CALGEPLLPFSGGWGPYTDKLIF
TRDD3	TRDV3	TRDJ1	medium-sized	TGTGCCTCCTGGGGGATAAGTTACACCGATAAACTCATCTTT	CASWGISYTDKLIF
NA	TRDV1	TRDJ1	many	TGTGCTCTTGGGGGACTGCCGGCGCCCGCTATATTAGGGGGCTTTATCCCCGATAAACTCATCTTT	CALGGLPAPAILGGFIPDKLIF
TRDD3	TRDV1	TRDJ1	many	TGTGCTCTTGGGGAACTGCCCCTACACCGCTTACTGGGGGATACGTACACCGATAAACTCATCTTT	CALGELPLHRLLGDTYTDKLIF
NA	TRDV2	TRDJ1	many	TGTGCCTGTGACACGCTGGGCGCTCACACCGATAAACTCATCTTT	CACDTLGAHTDKLIF
TRDD3	TRDV2	TRDJ1	many	TGTGCCTGTGACAGCCTACTGGGGGATACACAGTACACCGATAAACTCATCTTT	CACDSLLGDTQYTDKLIF
TRDD3	TRDV1	TRDJ1	many	TGTGCTCTTGGGGAACTGGGCCTTCCTCCCTTTTACTGGGGGATACTCGAGTACACCGATAAACTCATCTTT	CALGELGLPPFYWGILEYTDKLIF
TRDD3	TRDV1	TRDJ1	many	TGTGCTCTTGGGGAATATCATCGCGAATGGGGGATACTAGGAAGTCTGACCGATAAACTCATCTTT	CALGEYHREWGILGSLTDKLIF
TRDD3	TRDV1	TRDJ1	many	TGTGCTCTTGGGCCACTTCCTCAGGAACATGACTGGGGGATACTGGCCACCGATAAACTCATCTTT	CALGPLPQEHDWGILATDKLIF
NA	TRDV1	TRDJ1	many	TGTGCTCTTGGGTATTACCAGGCCGATAAACTCATCTTT	CALGYYQADKLIF
NA	TRDV3	TRDJ1	medium-sized	TGTGCTACGCTCAAAACCGTTATCCTACCGGGCTGGTGCCCATACACCGATAAACTCATCTTT	CATLKTVILPGWCPYTDKLIF
TRDD3	TRDV2	TRDJ1	many	TGTGCCTGTGACGCAATTACTGGGGGATACGCCGCAAATTCTGCCGATAAACTCATCTTT	CACDAITGGYAANSADKLIF
TRDD3	TRDV3	TRDJ1	medium-sized	TGTGCCTGGGGGTCGACGAGGAGGTACTGGGGGATCCCCTCCAACACCGATAAACTCATCTTT	CAWGSTRRYWGIPSNTDKLIF
TRDD3	TRDV1	TRDJ1	many	TGTGCTCTTGGGGAACGTTTTCGGGGGGATAAGCAGTACACCGATAAACTCATCTTT	CALGERFRGDKQYTDKLIF
TRDD3	TRDV1	TRDJ1	medium-sized	TGTGCTCTTGGGGCGCCTCGCCTTCTTTTCTATATTACTGGGGGATACGAGTTAAGTAGCACCGATAAACTCATCTTT	CALGAPRLLFYITGGYELSSTDKLIF
NA	TRDV1	TRDJ1	NA	TGTGCTCTTGGGGAAAGTTTTCCTGAGGTACTGGATCTTGTGTACACCGATAAACTCATCTTT	CALGESFPEVLDLVYTDKLIF
TRDD3	TRDV1	TRDJ1	many	TGTGCTCTTGGGGGACTTCTCCCCTACTGGGGGCCGAAATACACCGATAAACTCATCTTT	CALGGLLPYWGPKYTDKLIF
NA	TRDV1	TRDJ1	NA	TGTGCTCTTGGGGGACTTTCGGCCGATAAACTCATCTTT	CALGGLSADKLIF
TRDD3	TRDV1	TRDJ1	many	TGTGCTCTTGGGGATTCCTACGGACCTGGGGGATTTAATAAACTCATCTTT	CALGDSYGPGGFNKLIF
TRDD3	TRDV3	TRDJ1	many	TGTGCCTCCTCAATGGTACATGAGGCCCCGCTGGGGGATCCTGAGACCGATAAACTCATCTTT	CASSMVHEAPLGDPETDKLIF
TRDD3	TRDV1	TRDJ1	many	TGTGCTCTTGGGACCGGGGGGGGGATTGGTCGGACCGATAAACTCATCTTT	CALGTGGGIGRTDKLIF
NA	TRDV1	TRDJ1	many	TGTGCTCTTGGGGAACTACTATTCCCACCCGTTAGACCCGGGTCGCGTGGTAAACTCATCTTT	CALGELLFPPVRPGSRGKLIF
TRDD3	TRDV1	TRDJ1	many	TGTGCTCTTGGGGGCAAACTGGGGGATACGGCCGATAAACTCATCTTT	CALGGKLGDTADKLIF
NA	TRDV1	TRDJ1	medium-sized	TGTGCTCTTGGGGAACGGTATCCTTTACTAAGAACCGATAAACTCATCTTT	CALGERYPLLRTDKLIF
TRDD2	TRDV1	TRDJ1	many	TGTGCTCTTGGGGAACTTCGGACCTTCCTATTGTTGGGGCCCTTAATAGGCACCGATAAACTCATCTTT	CALGELRTFLLLGPLIGTDKLIF
TRDD3	TRDV3	TRDJ1	NA	TGTGCCTTTGGGAATACTGGGGGATACGCGTGGGATAAACTCATCTTT	CAFGNTGGYAWDKLIF
TRDD3	TRDV1	TRDJ1	many	TGTGCTCTTGGGGAATTTTCTCTCCTACGATCTGGGGGAGTGTACACCGATAAACTCATCTTT	CALGEFSLLRSGGVYTDKLIF
TRDD3	TRDV1	TRDJ1	many	TGTGCTCTTGGGGGAGCCCACTTTTCGCTGGGGATACGACGGACCGATAAACTCATCTTT	CALGGAHFSLGIRRTDKLIF
TRDD3	TRDV1	TRDJ1	many	TGTGCTCTTGGGGGCCCTAAGTCGGTCCTAAAATCAGTACTGGGGTGCACCGATAAACTCATCTTT	CALGGPKSVLKSVLGCTDKLIF
TRDD3	TRAV38-2/DV8	TRDJ1	medium-sized	TGTGCTTATATAGTCCTGACTGATGGGGGATACGGGCCGTACACCGATAAACTCATCTTT	CAYIVLTDGGYGPYTDKLIF
TRDD3	TRDV1	TRDJ1	many	TGTGCTCTTGGGGAAGTACTAACCCCGTTGGGGGATACCGATAAACTCATCTTT	CALGEVLTPLGDTDKLIF
TRDD3	TRDV1	TRDJ1	many	TGTGCTCTTGGCCTTCAAGGGGGGCATGGGGGATACGCCAGGGGCACCGATAAACTCATCTTT	CALGLQGGHGGYARGTDKLIF
TRDD3	TRDV1	TRDJ1	many	TGTGCTCTTGGGGATATGGGTTGGACTGGGGGATACAAGGTGGAACATTGCGGCAAACTCATCTTT	CALGDMGWTGGYKVEHCGKLIF
NA	TRDV1	TRDJ1	few	TGTGCTCTTGGGGAGCTAAAATCTTTTGGCTGTAGGCCGACCCAGCGTTCAACCGATAAACTCATCTTT	CALGELKSFGCRPTQRSTDKLIF